One TCR beta chain is described in this entry. As yet, its antigen is unknown. PCR was performed a second time for about 7 to 12 cycles using a sample-barcoded 5' primer and a J-beta primer mix. Every cDNA molecule bore a tag from a template-switch adaptor containing 12 random nucleotides. TCRdb re-called the 5' RACE reads through MiXCR, storing one row per CDR3 protein. In the table there are approximately 810,000 distinct CDR3 sequences, under 35% of which are singletons. The data are from a study of blood T cells in healthy people across ages. Whole-study results and caveats: Changes seen in expanded clonotypes were possibly confounded by donor CMV status left unknown.

Trimming pared 2 bases from V and 3 bases from J, leaving 13 bases between. Per germline, CDR1 LGHDT and CDR2 YNNKEL (reference sequence). This CDR3 has 15 amino acids. Sequenced input: blood. The TCR comes from a woman older than 75 in good health. The chain carries TRBV3-1 and TRBJ1-1; no firm D call. CDR3 region: CASSQQKGGDTEAFF. For the CDR3, the DNA is TGTGCCAGCAGCCAACAAAAGGGTGGGGACACTGAAGCTTTCTTT.